This T cell receptor beta chain derives from a study of CD8 T cells in ankylosing spondylitis. The table lists this clonotype with many counts. Its antigen is unidentified. Study findings and constraints: Fewer than 10 highly homologous variants made up a TCR beta motif that seemed to typify ankylosing spondylitis blood.

This CDR3 is built from 16 residues. The trim removed 2 bases at V and 2 bases at J, leaving 2 bases unmatched. Looked up from germline, CDR1 is SGDLS and CDR2 is YYNGEE. In TCRdb, the 5' RACE reads were re-called with MiXCR into one record per CDR3 protein. The data hold 200,000 to 250,000 distinct CDR3 sequences, with about 7.3% observed a single time. The gene calls are TRBV9 and TRBJ2-1, with 12 bases fitting TRBD2. The clonotype was recovered from a male donor with ankylosing spondylitis. The specimen sequenced was blood, either unsorted or a sorted T cell fraction (not recorded which). The CDR3 spells CASSVPSGGAYNEQFF. The CDR3 region has the DNA TGTGCCAGCAGCGTCCCTAGCGGGGGGGCCTACAATGAGCAGTTCTTC.